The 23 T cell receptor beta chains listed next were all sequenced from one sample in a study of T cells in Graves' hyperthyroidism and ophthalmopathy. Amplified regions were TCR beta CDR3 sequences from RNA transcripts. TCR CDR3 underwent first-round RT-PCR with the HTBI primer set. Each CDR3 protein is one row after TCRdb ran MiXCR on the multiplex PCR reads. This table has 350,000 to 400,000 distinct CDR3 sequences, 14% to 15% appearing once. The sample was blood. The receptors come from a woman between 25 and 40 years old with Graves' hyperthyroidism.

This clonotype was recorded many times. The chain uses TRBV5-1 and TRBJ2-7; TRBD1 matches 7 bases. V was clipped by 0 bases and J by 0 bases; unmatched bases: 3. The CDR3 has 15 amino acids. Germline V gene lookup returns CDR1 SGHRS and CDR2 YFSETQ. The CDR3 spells CASSLGQGISYEQYF. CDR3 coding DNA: TGCGCCAGCAGCTTGGGACAGGGCATCTCCTACGAGCAGTACTTC.

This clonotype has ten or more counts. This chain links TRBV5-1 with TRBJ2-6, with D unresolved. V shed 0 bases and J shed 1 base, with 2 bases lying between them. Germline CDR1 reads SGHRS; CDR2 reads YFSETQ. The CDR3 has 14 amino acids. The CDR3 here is CASSLGSGANVLTF. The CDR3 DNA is TGCGCCAGCAGCTTGGGGTCTGGGGCCAACGTCCTGACTTTC.

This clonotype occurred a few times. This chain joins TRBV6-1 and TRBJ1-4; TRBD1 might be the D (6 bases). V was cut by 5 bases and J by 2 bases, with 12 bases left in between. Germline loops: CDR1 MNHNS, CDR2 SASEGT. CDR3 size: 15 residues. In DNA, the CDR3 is TGTGCCAGCAGTAGGACAGAGACTACTAATGAAAAACTGTTTTTT. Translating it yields CASSRTETTNEKLFF.

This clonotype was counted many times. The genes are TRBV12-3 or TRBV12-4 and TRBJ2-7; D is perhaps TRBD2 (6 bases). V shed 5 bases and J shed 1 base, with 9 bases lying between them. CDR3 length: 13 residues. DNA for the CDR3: TGTGCCAGCAGTAAGGGACTGTCCTACGAGCAGTACTTC. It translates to CASSKGLSYEQYF.

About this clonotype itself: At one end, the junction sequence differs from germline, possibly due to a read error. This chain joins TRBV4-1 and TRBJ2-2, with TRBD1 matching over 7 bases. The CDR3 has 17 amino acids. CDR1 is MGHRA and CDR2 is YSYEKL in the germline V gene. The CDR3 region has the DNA TGCGCCAGCAGCCAAGACCCCGGGACAGCGAACACCGGGGAGCCGTTTTTT. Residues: CASSQDPGTANTGEPFF.

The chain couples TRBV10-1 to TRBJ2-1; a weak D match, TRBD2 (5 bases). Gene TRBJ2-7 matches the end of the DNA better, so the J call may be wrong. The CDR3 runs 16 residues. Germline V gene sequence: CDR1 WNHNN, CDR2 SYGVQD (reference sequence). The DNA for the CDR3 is TGCGCCAGCAGTGGGTCCGGGATAGGGATCTACAATGAGCAGTACTTC. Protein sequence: CASSGSGIGIYNEQYF.

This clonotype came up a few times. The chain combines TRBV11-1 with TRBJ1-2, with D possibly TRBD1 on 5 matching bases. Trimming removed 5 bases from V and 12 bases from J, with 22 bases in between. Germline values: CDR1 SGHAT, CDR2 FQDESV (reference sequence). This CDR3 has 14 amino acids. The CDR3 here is CASSTHRDGVGHTF. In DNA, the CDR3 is TGTGCCAGCAGCACCCACCGGGACGGCGTGGGCCACACCTTC.

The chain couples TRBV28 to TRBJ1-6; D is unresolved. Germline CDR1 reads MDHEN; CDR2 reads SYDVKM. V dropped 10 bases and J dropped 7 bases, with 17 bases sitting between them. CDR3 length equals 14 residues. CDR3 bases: TGTGCCACCCTGAGCGCGACCTTCAATTCACCCCTCCACTTT. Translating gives CATLSATFNSPLHF.

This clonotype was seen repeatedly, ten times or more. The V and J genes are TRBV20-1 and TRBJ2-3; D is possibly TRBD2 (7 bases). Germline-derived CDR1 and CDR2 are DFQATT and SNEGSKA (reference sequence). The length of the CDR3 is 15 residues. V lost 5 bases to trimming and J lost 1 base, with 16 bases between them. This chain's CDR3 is CSAPRGGSGTDTQYF. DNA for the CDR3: TGCAGTGCTCCGAGGGGGGGCTCTGGCACAGATACGCAGTATTTT.

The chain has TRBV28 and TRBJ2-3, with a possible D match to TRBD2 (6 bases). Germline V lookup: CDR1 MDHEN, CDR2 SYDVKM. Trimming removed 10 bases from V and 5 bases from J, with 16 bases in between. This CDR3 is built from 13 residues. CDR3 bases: TGTGCCACACACGGGACTCTAGAAGATACGCAGTATTTT. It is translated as CATHGTLEDTQYF.

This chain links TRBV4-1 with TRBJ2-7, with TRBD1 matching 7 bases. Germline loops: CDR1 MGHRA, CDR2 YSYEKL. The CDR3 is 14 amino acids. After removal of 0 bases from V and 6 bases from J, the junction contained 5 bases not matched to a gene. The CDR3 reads CASSQEARDSEQYF. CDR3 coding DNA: TGCGCCAGCAGCCAAGAAGCCCGGGACAGCGAGCAGTACTTC.

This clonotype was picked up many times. The CDR3 reads CASIAGGQETQYF. CDR3 nucleotide sequence: TGTGCCAGCATAGCCGGGGGACAAGAGACCCAGTACTTC. The chain recombines TRBV28 with TRBJ2-5; the D gene is possibly TRBD2 (6 bases). Per the germline V gene, CDR1 is MDHEN and CDR2 is SYDVKM. The CDR3 loop spans 13 amino acids. The germline V and J ends were trimmed by 7 bases and 2 bases, with 11 bases remaining between them.

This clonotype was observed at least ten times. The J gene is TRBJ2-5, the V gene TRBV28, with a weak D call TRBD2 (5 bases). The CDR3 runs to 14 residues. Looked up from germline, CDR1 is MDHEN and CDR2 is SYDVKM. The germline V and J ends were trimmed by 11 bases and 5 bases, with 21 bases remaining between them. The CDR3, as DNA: TGTGCCCCGAATAGAGACATCACGGGGGAGACCCAGTACTTC. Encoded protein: CAPNRDITGETQYF.

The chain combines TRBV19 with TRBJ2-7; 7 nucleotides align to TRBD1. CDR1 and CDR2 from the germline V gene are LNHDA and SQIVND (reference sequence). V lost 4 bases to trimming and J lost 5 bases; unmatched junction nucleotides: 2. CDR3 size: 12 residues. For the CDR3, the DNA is TGTGCCAGTAGTAGACAGGGTCACGAGCAGTACTTC. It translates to CASSRQGHEQYF.

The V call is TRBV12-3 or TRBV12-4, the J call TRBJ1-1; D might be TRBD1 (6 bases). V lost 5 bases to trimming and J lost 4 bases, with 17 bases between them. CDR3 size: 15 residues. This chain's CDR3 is CASSPWAQGTTEAFF. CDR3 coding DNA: TGTGCCAGCAGTCCCTGGGCCCAGGGGACCACTGAAGCTTTCTTT.

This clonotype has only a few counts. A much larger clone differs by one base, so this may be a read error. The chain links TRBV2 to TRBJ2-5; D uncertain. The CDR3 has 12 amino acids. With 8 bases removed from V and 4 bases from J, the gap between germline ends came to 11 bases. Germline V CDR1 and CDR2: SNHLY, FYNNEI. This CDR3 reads CASAFGGETQYF. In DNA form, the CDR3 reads TGTGCCAGCGCCTTCGGTGGAGAGACCCAGTACTTC.

Written as DNA, the CDR3 is TGTGCCAGCAGCCAGCTTGAGGATTCACCCCTCCACTTT. The encoded protein is CASSQLEDSPLHF. The chain combines TRBV4-2 with TRBJ1-6; D not resolved. Deletions cut 3 bases from V and 8 bases from J, with 8 bases between. This CDR3 comprises 13 residues. Germline values: CDR1 LGHNA, CDR2 YNFKEQ.

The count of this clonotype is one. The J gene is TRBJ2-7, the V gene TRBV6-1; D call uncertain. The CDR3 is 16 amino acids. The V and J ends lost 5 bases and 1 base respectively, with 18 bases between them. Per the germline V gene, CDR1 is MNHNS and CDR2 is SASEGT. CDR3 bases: TGTGCCAGCAGTCCACACGCCGGCTGGATTTCCTACGAGCAGTACTTC. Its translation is CASSPHAGWISYEQYF.

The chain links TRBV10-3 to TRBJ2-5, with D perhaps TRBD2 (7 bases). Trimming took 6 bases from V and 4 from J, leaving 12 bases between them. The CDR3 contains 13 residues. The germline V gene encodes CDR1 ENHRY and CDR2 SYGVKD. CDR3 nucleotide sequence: TGTGCCATCAGACGGGGGGCTGGAGAGACCCAGTACTTC. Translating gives CAIRRGAGETQYF.

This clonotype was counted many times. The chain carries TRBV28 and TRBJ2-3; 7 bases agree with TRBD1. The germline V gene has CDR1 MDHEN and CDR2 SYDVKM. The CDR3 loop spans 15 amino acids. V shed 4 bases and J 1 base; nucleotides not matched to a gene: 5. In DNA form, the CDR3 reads TGTGCCAGCAGTTCCACAGGGGTTGGCACAGATACGCAGTATTTT. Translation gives CASSSTGVGTDTQYF.

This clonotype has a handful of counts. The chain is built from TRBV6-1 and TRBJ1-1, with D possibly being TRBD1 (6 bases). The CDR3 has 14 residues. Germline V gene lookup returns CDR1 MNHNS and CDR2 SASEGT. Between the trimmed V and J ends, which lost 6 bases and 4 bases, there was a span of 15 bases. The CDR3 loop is CASRGMGAGTEAFF. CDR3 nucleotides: TGTGCCAGCAGGGGGATGGGGGCGGGCACTGAAGCTTTCTTT.

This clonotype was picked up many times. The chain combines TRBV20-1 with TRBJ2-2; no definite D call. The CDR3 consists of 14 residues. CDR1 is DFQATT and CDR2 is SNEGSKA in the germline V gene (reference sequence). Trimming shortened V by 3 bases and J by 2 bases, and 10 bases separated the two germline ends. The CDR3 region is CSASRGANTGELFF. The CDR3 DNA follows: TGCAGTGCTAGTAGAGGAGCTAACACCGGGGAGCTGTTTTTT.

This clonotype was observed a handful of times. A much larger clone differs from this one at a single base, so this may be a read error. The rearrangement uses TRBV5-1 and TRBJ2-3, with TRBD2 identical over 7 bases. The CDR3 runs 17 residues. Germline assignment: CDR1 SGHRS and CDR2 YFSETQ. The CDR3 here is CACSARGNGRRTDTQYF. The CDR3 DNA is TGCGCCTGCAGCGCCCGGGGGAACGGGAGGAGGACAGATACGCAGTATTTT.